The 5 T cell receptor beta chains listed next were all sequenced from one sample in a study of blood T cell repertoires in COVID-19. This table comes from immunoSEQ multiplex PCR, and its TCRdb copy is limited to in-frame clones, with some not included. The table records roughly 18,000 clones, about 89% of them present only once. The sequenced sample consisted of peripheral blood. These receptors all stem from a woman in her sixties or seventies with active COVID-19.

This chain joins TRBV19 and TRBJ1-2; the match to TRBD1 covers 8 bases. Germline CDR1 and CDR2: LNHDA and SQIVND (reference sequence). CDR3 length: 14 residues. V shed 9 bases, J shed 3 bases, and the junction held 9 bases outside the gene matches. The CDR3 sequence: CASRTGPGDYGYTF. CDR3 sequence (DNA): TGTGCCAGCCGGACAGGGCCCGGGGACTATGGCTACACCTTC.

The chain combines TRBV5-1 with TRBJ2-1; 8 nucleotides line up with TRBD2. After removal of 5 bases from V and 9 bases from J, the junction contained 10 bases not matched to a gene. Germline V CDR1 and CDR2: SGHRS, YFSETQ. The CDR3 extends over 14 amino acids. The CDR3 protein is CASRAGGGYGEQFF. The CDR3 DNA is TGCGCCAGCAGGGCGGGGGGAGGATACGGTGAGCAGTTCTTC.

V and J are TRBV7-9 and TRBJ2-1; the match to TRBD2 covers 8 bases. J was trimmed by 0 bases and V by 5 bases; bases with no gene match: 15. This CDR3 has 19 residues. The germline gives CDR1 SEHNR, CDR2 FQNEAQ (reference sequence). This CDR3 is CASSPRGAGGPSSYNEQFF. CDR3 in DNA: TGTGCCAGCAGCCCCCGGGGGGCGGGGGGACCAAGCTCCTACAATGAGCAGTTCTTC.

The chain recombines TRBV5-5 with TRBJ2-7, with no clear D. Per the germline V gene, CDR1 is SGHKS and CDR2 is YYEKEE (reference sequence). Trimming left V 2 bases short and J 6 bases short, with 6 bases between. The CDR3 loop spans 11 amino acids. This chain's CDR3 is CASSFKSEQYF. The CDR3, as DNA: TGTGCCAGCAGCTTCAAGAGCGAGCAGTACTTC.

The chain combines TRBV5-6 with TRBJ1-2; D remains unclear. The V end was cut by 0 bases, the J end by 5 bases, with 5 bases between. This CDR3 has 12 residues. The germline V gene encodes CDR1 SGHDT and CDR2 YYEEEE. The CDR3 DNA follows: TGTGCCAGCAGCTTGGACAGTTATGGCTACACCTTC. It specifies CASSLDSYGYTF.